This TCR beta chain was observed in a study of T cells in Graves' hyperthyroidism and ophthalmopathy. The source material, RNA transcripts, was used to amplify TCR beta CDR3 regions. With the HTBI primer set, the TCR CDR3 went through a first round of RT-PCR. Each CDR3 protein is one row after TCRdb ran MiXCR on the multiplex PCR reads. This table holds hundreds of thousands of distinct CDR3 sequences, 15% to 19% found once. This clonotype came up many times. The CDR3 extends over 14 amino acids. Trimming took 5 bases from V and 7 from J, leaving 17 bases between them. Germline CDR1 SNHLY, CDR2 FYNNEI.

J is TRBJ1-1 and V is TRBV2, with D possibly matching TRBD1 (6 bases). The sample comprised blood. The receptor was isolated from a woman between 18 and 29 years old with Graves' hyperthyroidism. The DNA for the CDR3 is TGTGCCAGCAGTATGACAGGAGGGGCATTTGAAGCTTTCTTT. This encodes CASSMTGGAFEAFF.